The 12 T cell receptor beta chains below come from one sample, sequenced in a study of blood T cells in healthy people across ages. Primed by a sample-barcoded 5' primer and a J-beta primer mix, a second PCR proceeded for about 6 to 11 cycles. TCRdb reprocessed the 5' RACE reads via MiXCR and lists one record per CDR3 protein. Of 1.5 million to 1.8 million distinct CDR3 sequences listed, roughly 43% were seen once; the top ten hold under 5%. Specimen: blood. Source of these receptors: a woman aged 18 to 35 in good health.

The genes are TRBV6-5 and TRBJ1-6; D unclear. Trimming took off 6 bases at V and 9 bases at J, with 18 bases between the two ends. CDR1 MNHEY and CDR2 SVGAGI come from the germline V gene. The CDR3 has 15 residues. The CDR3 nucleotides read TGTGCCAGCAGCCCCCCCGGTCAAGGCCGTTCACCCCTCCACTTT. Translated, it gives CASSPPGQGRSPLHF.

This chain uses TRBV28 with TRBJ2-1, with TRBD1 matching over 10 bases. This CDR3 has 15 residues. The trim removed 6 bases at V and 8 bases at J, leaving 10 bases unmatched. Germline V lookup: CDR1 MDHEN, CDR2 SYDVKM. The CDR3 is CASSTPGTGEYEQFF. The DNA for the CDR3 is TGTGCCAGCAGCACCCCCGGGACAGGGGAATATGAGCAGTTCTTC.

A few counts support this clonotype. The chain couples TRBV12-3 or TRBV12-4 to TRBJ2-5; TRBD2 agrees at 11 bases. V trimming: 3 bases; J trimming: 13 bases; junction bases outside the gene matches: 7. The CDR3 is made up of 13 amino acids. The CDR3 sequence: CASSFTSGGPLYF. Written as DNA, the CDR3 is TGTGCCAGCAGTTTCACTAGCGGGGGCCCCCTGTACTTC.

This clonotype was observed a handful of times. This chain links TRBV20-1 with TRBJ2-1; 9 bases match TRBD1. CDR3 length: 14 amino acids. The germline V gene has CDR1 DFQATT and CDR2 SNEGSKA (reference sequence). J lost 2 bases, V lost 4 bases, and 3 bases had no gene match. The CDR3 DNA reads TGCAGTGCTAAGGGACAGGGAACCTACAATGAGCAGTTCTTC. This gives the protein CSAKGQGTYNEQFF.

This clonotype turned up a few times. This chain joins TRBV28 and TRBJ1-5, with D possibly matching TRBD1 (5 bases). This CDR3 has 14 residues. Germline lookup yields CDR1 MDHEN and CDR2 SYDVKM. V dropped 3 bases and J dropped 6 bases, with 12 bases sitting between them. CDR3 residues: CASSFGGGTQPQHF. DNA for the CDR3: TGTGCCAGCAGTTTCGGGGGAGGCACTCAGCCCCAGCATTTT.

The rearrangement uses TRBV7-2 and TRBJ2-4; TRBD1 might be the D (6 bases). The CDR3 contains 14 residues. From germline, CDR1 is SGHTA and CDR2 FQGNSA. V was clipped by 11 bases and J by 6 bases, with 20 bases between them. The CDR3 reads CAGTPRGGANIQYF. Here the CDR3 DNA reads TGTGCCGGTACCCCCAGGGGCGGTGCAAACATTCAGTACTTC. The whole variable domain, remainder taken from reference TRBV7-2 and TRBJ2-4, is GAGVSQSPSNKVTEKGKDVELRCDPISGHTALYWYRQSLGQGLEFLIYFQGNSAPDKSGLPSDRFSAERTGGSVSTLTIQRTQQEDSAVYLCAGTPRGGANIQYFGAGTRLSVL.

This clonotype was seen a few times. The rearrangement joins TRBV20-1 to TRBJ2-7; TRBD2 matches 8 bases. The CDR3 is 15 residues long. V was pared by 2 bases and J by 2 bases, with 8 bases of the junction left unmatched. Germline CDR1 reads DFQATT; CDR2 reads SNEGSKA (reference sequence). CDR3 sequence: CSARYLRGGPYEQYF. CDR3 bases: TGCAGTGCTAGATATCTTCGGGGGGGCCCCTACGAGCAGTACTTC.

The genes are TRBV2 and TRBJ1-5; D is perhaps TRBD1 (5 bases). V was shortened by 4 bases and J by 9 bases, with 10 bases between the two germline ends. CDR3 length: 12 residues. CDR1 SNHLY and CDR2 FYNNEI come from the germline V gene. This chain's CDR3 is CASSVAGLPQHF. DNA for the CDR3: TGTGCCAGCAGTGTAGCAGGGCTGCCCCAGCATTTT.

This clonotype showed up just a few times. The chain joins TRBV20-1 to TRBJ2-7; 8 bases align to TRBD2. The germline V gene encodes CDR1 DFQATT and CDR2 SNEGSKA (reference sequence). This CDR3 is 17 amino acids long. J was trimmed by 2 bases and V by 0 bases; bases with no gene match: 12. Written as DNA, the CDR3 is TGCAGTGCTAGAGATCCCCTACTAGCGGACAAACCCTACGAGCAGTACTTC. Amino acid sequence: CSARDPLLADKPYEQYF.

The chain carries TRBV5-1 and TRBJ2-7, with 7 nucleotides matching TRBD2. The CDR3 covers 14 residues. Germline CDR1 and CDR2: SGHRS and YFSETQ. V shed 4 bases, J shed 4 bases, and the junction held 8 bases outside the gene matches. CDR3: CASSPAGKSYEQYF. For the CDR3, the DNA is TGCGCCAGCAGCCCAGCGGGAAAAAGTTACGAGCAGTACTTC.

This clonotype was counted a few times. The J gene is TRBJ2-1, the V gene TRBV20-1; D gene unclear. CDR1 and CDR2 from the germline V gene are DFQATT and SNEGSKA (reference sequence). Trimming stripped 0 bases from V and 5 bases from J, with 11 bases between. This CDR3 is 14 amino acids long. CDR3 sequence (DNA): TGCAGTGCTAGAGATGGCCGGTTGCACAATGAGCAGTTCTTC. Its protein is CSARDGRLHNEQFF.

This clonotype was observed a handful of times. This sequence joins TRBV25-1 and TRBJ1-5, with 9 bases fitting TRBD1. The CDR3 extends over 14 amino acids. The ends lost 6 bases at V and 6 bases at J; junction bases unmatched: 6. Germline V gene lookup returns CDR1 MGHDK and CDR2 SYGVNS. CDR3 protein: CASSPRDRVQPQHF. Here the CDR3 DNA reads TGTGCCAGCAGCCCCCGGGACAGGGTTCAGCCCCAGCATTTT.